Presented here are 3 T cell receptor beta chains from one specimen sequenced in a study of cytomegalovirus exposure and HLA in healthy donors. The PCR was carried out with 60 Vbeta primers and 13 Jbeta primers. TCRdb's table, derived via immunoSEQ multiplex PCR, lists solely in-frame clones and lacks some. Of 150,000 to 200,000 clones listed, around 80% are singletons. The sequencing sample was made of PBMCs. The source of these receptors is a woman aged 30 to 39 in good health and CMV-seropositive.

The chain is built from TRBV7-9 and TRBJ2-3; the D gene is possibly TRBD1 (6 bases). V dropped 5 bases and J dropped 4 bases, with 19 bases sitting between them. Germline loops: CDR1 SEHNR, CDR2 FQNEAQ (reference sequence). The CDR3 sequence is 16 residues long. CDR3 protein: CASSHQKQGRSDTQYF. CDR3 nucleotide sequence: TGTGCCAGCAGCCATCAAAAACAGGGAAGATCAGATACGCAGTATTTT.

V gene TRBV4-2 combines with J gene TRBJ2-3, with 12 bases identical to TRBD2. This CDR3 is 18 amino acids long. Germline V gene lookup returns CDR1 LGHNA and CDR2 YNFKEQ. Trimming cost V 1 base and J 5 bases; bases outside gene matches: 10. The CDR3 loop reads CASSQGLTSGGWRDTQYF. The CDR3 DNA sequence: TGTGCCAGCAGCCAAGGCCTTACTAGCGGGGGGTGGAGAGATACGCAGTATTTT.

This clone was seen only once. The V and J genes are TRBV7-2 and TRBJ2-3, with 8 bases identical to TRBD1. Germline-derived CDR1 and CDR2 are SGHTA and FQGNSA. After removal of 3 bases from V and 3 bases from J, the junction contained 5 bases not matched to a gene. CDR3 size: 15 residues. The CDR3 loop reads CASSFFGQGTDTQYF. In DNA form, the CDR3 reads TGTGCCAGCAGCTTTTTCGGACAGGGAACAGATACGCAGTATTTT.